The 11 T cell receptor beta chains presented below share a single source sample, sequenced in a study of breast tumors, draining lymph nodes, adjacent tissues. MiXCR, run by TCRdb on the multiplex PCR reads, gives a single entry per CDR3 protein. The profile shows around 300,000 distinct CDR3 sequences, around 30% of them singletons. Axillary draining lymph nodes of breast cancer patients supplied the node samples. Specimen: axillary lymph node tissue. All receptors come from a female donor with breast cancer. Some clones in this sample may be carry-over from other donors' samples.

This clonotype was seen repeatedly, ten times or more. The CDR3 spells CASSLGPSARQVFFGANVLTF. CDR3 in DNA: TGTGCCAGCAGCTTAGGTCCCTCGGCGAGACAGGTTTTTTTTGGGGCCAACGTCCTGACTTTC. J is TRBJ2-6 and V is TRBV11-3; a weak D match, TRBD1 (6 bases). V was shortened by 1 base and J by 3 bases, with 25 bases between the two germline ends. The germline V gene has CDR1 SGHNT and CDR2 YENEEA. There are 21 residues in the CDR3.

This clonotype was seen a handful of times. Possible read error: a much larger clone is one base away. The chain uses TRBV20-1 and TRBJ1-3; TRBD1 matches 10 bases. Germline CDR1 DFQATT, CDR2 SNEGSKA (reference sequence). The CDR3 extends over 15 amino acids. Trimming removed 3 bases from V and 6 bases from J; junction bases left unmatched: 8. The chain's CDR3 is CSARTGGDAANTIYF. The CDR3 DNA reads as TGCAGTGCTAGGACAGGGGGCGATGCCGCAAACACCATATATTTT.

In its sample, this clonotype was seen a few times. V is TRBV5-1 and J is TRBJ2-1; weak D call: TRBD2 (6 bases). The CDR3 has 20 residues. Germline values: CDR1 SGHRS, CDR2 YFSETQ. The V and J ends lost 0 bases and 1 base respectively, with 23 bases between them. The CDR3 DNA reads TGCGCCAGCAGCTTGGGTTGGGGGTTCAGCCGGGACTCTTCCTACAATGAGCAGTTCTTC. This encodes CASSLGWGFSRDSSYNEQFF.

The chain combines TRBV20-1 with TRBJ1-4; D unresolved. The CDR3 contains 14 residues. The germline V gene has CDR1 DFQATT and CDR2 SNEGSKA (reference sequence). V was trimmed by 0 bases and J by 6 bases, leaving 11 bases between them. Here the CDR3 DNA reads TGCAGTGCTAGAGATCTAGGGAGTGATGAAAAACTGTTTTTT. This translates into CSARDLGSDEKLFF.

The rearrangement uses TRBV27 and TRBJ2-5, with D perhaps TRBD1 or TRBD2 (6 bases each). The CDR3 has 18 residues. Germline CDR1 and CDR2: MNHEY and SMNVEV (reference sequence). Deletions cut 5 bases from V and 0 bases from J, with 22 bases between. In DNA, the CDR3 is TGTGCCAGCAGTCCAGTTATTCGACGGGGGCCGTACCAAGAGACCCAGTACTTC. Translating gives CASSPVIRRGPYQETQYF.

The chain uses TRBV6-6 and TRBJ1-5; no definite D call. Germline V gives CDR1 MNHNY, CDR2 SVGAGI (reference sequence). Trimming removed 8 bases at V and 8 bases at J, with 31 bases between. The CDR3 runs 18 residues. The chain's CDR3 is CASSRLGGRELSGEPQHF. In DNA form, the CDR3 reads TGTGCCAGCTCTAGGCTGGGAGGTCGGGAGCTAAGCGGGGAGCCCCAGCATTTT.

This clonotype was counted at least ten times. This chain joins TRBV15 and TRBJ2-7; a weak D match, TRBD2 (5 bases). Germline CDR1 and CDR2: LNHNV and YYDKDF (reference sequence). With 0 bases removed from V and 3 bases from J, the gap between germline ends came to 12 bases. The CDR3 loop spans 15 amino acids. The CDR3 bases are TGTGCCACCAGCAGAGATCAGAGCGGAAACTACGAGCAGTACTTC. Translating it yields CATSRDQSGNYEQYF.

The sample holds many counts of this clonotype. The rearrangement links TRBV6-5 to TRBJ2-5; maybe TRBD2 (5 bases). This CDR3 region has 14 residues. Germline loops: CDR1 MNHEY, CDR2 SVGAGI. With 0 bases removed from V and 4 bases from J, the gap between germline ends came to 9 bases. The CDR3 DNA follows: TGTGCCAGCAGTTACTCAGAAGGACTAGAGACCCAGTACTTC. The encoded protein is CASSYSEGLETQYF.

To note about this clonotype: A much more abundant neighbour one base away suggests this may be a read error. The gene calls are TRBV12-5 and TRBJ2-7; no clear D. The CDR3 extends over 16 amino acids. Germline CDR1 LGHNT, CDR2 FRNRAP. In DNA form, the CDR3 reads TGTGCCAGCAGCCACTTCTTGAGTTCTAGTACCTACGAGCAGTACTTC. Translating it yields CASSHFLSSSTYEQYF.

This clonotype occurred many times. The rearrangement links TRBV4-1 to TRBJ2-5, with 7 bases aligning to TRBD2. This CDR3 has 15 amino acids. Germline trimming cut 4 bases from V and 0 bases from J; bases unmatched to any gene: 5. Per germline, CDR1 MGHRA and CDR2 YSYEKL. The DNA for the CDR3 is TGCGCCAGCAGCCCAGCGGGAAGAGACCAAGAGACCCAGTACTTC. The encoded protein is CASSPAGRDQETQYF.

This clonotype has ten or more counts. The rearrangement joins TRBV6-1 to TRBJ2-5; D possibly corresponds to TRBD2 (6 bases). Germline CDR1 is MNHNS and CDR2 is SASEGT. The CDR3 has 16 residues. V dropped 7 bases and J dropped 0 bases, with 18 bases sitting between them. In DNA, the CDR3 is TGTGCCAGCACCCCCGCGGGACTTTCGTACCAAGAGACCCAGTACTTC. This encodes CASTPAGLSYQETQYF.